Described below is a single T cell receptor (beta chain) sequence and its context. The record originates from a study of blood T cell repertoires in COVID-19. Profiled with immunoSEQ multiplex PCR; TCRdb holds only in-frame clones, not every one. Here the sample spans about 160,000 clones, about three quarters being singletons. The CDR3 sequence is 15 residues long. In germline, CDR1 is SNHLY, CDR2 FYNNEI. Between the trimmed V and J ends, which lost 1 base and 5 bases, there was a span of 12 bases. Sequenced material: peripheral blood. V is TRBV2 and J is TRBJ2-1, with a weak D call TRBD2 (7 bases). The sequence came from a man between 60 and 70 years old with acute or convalescent COVID-19. The CDR3 region is CASSEEGGRHNEQFF. DNA for the CDR3: TGTGCCAGCAGTGAAGAGGGGGGGCGTCACAATGAGCAGTTCTTC.